These 2 T cell receptor beta chains came from one sample sequenced in a study of blood T cell repertoires in COVID-19. TCRdb's copy holds only in-frame clones and misses some; the assay was immunoSEQ multiplex PCR. Of hundreds of thousands of clones listed, about four fifths are singletons. The sample consisted of peripheral blood. These receptors came from a woman between 40 and 50 years old with active or convalescent COVID-19.

This clone was detected only a few times. This chain joins TRBV4-2 and TRBJ2-1; 10 nucleotides align to TRBD2. The germline CDR1 and CDR2 sequences are LGHNA and YNFKEQ. The trim removed 4 bases at V and 7 bases at J, leaving 7 bases unmatched. CDR3 size: 15 residues. The CDR3 loop reads CASSPSQREGNEQFF. The CDR3 DNA sequence: TGTGCCAGCAGCCCATCTCAGCGGGAGGGTAATGAGCAGTTCTTC.

The chain carries TRBV6-6 and TRBJ2-1; D may be TRBD2 (5 bases). V dropped 2 bases and J dropped 6 bases, with 14 bases sitting between them. The germline V gene has CDR1 MNHNY and CDR2 SVGAGI (reference sequence). The length of the CDR3 is 15 residues. CDR3 in amino acids: CASSYGWETSNEQFF. The CDR3 DNA sequence: TGTGCCAGCAGTTACGGGTGGGAGACGAGCAATGAGCAGTTCTTC.